This T cell receptor (beta chain) was recovered during a study of T cells after yellow fever vaccination. Notes on the study in general: The booster response re-showed most primary clones: around 97% CD4, around 85% CD8. A small proportion of clonotypes was detected in both the CD4 and CD8 compartments.

In its sample, this clonotype was seen many times. Antigen specificity is unknown. The CDR3 is 15 amino acids. UMIs and a universal primer site were added when TCR cDNA was made by 5'RACE template switching. MiXCR, applied by TCRdb to the 5' RACE reads, yields one record per CDR3 protein. The sample lists about 74,000 distinct CDR3 sequences, approximately 7% occurring once. Source: CD8+ T cells sorted from PBMCs, taken around 5 days after the first yellow fever vaccination. The V gene is TRBV21-1, the J gene TRBJ1-5; the table assigns TRBD1, which was not confirmed against the DNA. TRBV21-1 is tagged as a pseudogene. This TCR was sampled from a man aged 18-30 years who received the YFV17D yellow fever vaccine. The DNA for the CDR3 is TGTGCCAGCATCCAGGGGAACAGCTTTCAACAGCCCCAGCATTTT. This encodes CASIQGNSFQQPQHF.